This passage covers 18 T cell receptor beta chains from one sample sequenced in a study of T-cell reconstitution after alpha-beta-depleted transplantation in children. Unique molecular identifiers were used in preparing the TCRbeta library. TCRdb re-analysed the PCR reads in MiXCR, keeping a single row per CDR3 protein. The repertoire holds 450,000 to 700,000 distinct CDR3 sequences, with about a quarter as singletons. The specimen was PBMCs, collected before TCRalphabeta/CD19-depleted stem cell transplant. These receptors all stem from a boy under two years old with Wiskott-Aldrich syndrome, due to receive a stem cell transplant.

The genes are TRBV5-1 and TRBJ2-7; no clear D. Germline lookup yields CDR1 SGHRS and CDR2 YFSETQ. The V gene lost 1 base and the J gene lost 2 bases, with 16 bases spanning the gap. This CDR3 is 16 amino acids long. The CDR3 coding sequence is TGCGCCAGCAGCTTGCAACCCCGGGCCTCGACCTACGAGCAGTACTTC. Protein: CASSLQPRASTYEQYF.

The J gene is TRBJ1-2, the V gene TRBV6-1, with 7 bases lining up with TRBD1. The length of the CDR3 is 13 residues. The germline gives CDR1 MNHNS, CDR2 SASEGT. V shed 10 bases and J 5 bases; nucleotides not matched to a gene: 10. The CDR3 region has the DNA TGTGCCACCAGCCTAGACAGGGAATATGGCTACACCTTC. This encodes CATSLDREYGYTF.

This chain links TRBV6-5 with TRBJ2-7, with D perhaps assigned TRBD1 or TRBD2 (5 bases each). V was clipped by 4 bases and J by 2 bases, with 15 bases between them. CDR3 length: 15 residues. Looked up from germline, CDR1 is MNHEY and CDR2 is SVGAGI. The CDR3 bases are TGTGCCAGCAGTTCCGCGAGGGGTCGGGCCTACGAGCAGTACTTC. Its translation: CASSSARGRAYEQYF.

V usage is TRBV27 and J usage is TRBJ1-5; 9 nucleotides line up with TRBD1. Germline values: CDR1 MNHEY, CDR2 SMNVEV (reference sequence). Losses at the gene ends were 5 bases for V and 7 bases for J; bases not matched to a gene: 9. This CDR3 region has 15 residues. CDR3 bases: TGTGCCAGCAGTCGGGACAGGGAGGGCGTGCAGCCCCAGCATTTT. Its protein product is CASSRDREGVQPQHF.

This clonotype was counted only a few times. The chain uses TRBV7-9 and TRBJ2-7; D gene ambiguous. The V end lost 5 bases, the J end lost 7 bases, and 15 bases lay between the germline ends. There are 13 residues in the CDR3. Germline values: CDR1 SEHNR, CDR2 FQNEAQ (reference sequence). The CDR3 nucleotides are TGTGCCAGCAGCCTCAGGCAGGCCAAAGAGCAGTACTTC. Its translation is CASSLRQAKEQYF.

There are a few counts of this clonotype. V gene TRBV20-1 combines with J gene TRBJ2-7; TRBD2 matches at 8 bases. The CDR3 is 14 amino acids. From germline, CDR1 is DFQATT and CDR2 SNEGSKA (reference sequence). Trimming at V came to 0 bases and at J to 5 bases, leaving 6 bases not matched to a gene. DNA for the CDR3: TGCAGTGCTAGAGATAGAGGGACTAGTGACGAGCAGTACTTC. Translating it yields CSARDRGTSDEQYF.

This clonotype was recorded a few times. V gene TRBV12-3 or TRBV12-4 combines with J gene TRBJ1-1; 9 bases fit TRBD1. V lost 3 bases to trimming and J lost 2 bases; unmatched junction nucleotides: 1. This CDR3 is built from 14 residues. The CDR3 DNA reads TGTGCCAGCAGTTTCACAGGGGGCAACACTGAAGCTTTCTTT. Its protein product is CASSFTGGNTEAFF.

This clonotype occurred a few times. The rearrangement uses TRBV28 and TRBJ2-7, with 8 bases matching TRBD1. The CDR3 extends over 13 amino acids. After removal of 7 bases from V and 7 bases from J, the junction contained 9 bases not matched to a gene. Germline values: CDR1 MDHEN, CDR2 SYDVKM. The CDR3: CASTGGRFGEQYF. The CDR3 bases are TGTGCCAGCACAGGGGGCCGGTTCGGGGAGCAGTACTTC.

The rearrangement joins TRBV27 to TRBJ2-2; maybe TRBD2 (6 bases). This CDR3 contains 17 residues. Trimming removed 2 bases from V and 2 bases from J, with 15 bases in between. Per germline, CDR1 MNHEY and CDR2 SMNVEV (reference sequence). The CDR3 here is CASSLEGPTSNTGELFF. CDR3 nucleotide sequence: TGTGCCAGCAGTTTAGAGGGCCCGACTAGTAACACCGGGGAGCTGTTTTTT.

This clonotype was detected a few times. V gene TRBV12-3 or TRBV12-4 combines with J gene TRBJ2-5, with 9 bases fitting TRBD1. This CDR3 has 15 amino acids. Losses at the gene ends were 3 bases for V and 5 bases for J; bases not matched to a gene: 7. CDR3 nucleotides: TGTGCCAGCAGTTTGGCGACAGGGGGAAAGGAGACCCAGTACTTC. Amino acid sequence: CASSLATGGKETQYF.

The table lists this clonotype with a few counts. V usage is TRBV2 and J usage is TRBJ2-1; 7 bases line up with TRBD2. CDR1 and CDR2 (germline): SNHLY, FYNNEI. The CDR3 is 16 amino acids. Trimming took 8 bases from V and 3 from J; bases not matched to a gene: 13. Here the CDR3 reads CASLPGRADFYNEQFF. For the CDR3, the DNA is TGTGCCAGCCTCCCGGGGAGGGCCGACTTCTACAATGAGCAGTTCTTC.

J is TRBJ1-1 and V is TRBV2; 8 positions match TRBD1. The junction had 4 bases not matched to a gene; V was cut back by 4 bases and J by 0 bases. CDR3 length: 15 residues. Germline lookup yields CDR1 SNHLY and CDR2 FYNNEI. The CDR3 sequence: CASSGRQGMNTEAFF. CDR3 nucleotides: TGTGCCAGCAGTGGCAGACAGGGGATGAACACTGAAGCTTTCTTT. Complete variable domain (other parts from reference TRBV2 and TRBJ1-1): EPEVTQTPSHQVTQMGQEVILRCVPISNHLYFYWYRQILGQKVEFLVSFYNNEISEKSEIFDDQFSVERPDGSNFTLKIRSTKLEDSAMYFCASSGRQGMNTEAFFGQGTRLTVV.

This clonotype was detected a few times. The J gene is TRBJ2-7, the V gene TRBV6-5; D may be TRBD1 (5 bases). V lost 4 bases to trimming and J lost 3 bases, with 10 bases between them. The CDR3 consists of 13 residues. Germline-derived CDR1 and CDR2 are MNHEY and SVGAGI. The CDR3 protein is CASSFRQFYEQYF. CDR3 coding DNA: TGTGCCAGCAGTTTTAGACAGTTCTACGAGCAGTACTTC.

The V and J genes are TRBV4-1 and TRBJ2-1; tentatively, D is TRBD2 (5 bases). Per germline, CDR1 MGHRA and CDR2 YSYEKL. V was pared by 3 bases and J by 1 base, with 10 bases between. The CDR3 covers 15 residues. The chain's CDR3 is CASSHIRGSYNEQFF. In DNA, the CDR3 is TGCGCCAGCAGCCATATACGAGGGTCCTACAATGAGCAGTTCTTC.

This sequence joins TRBV5-1 and TRBJ2-3, with D possibly TRBD1 on 6 matching bases. Trimming left V 3 bases short and J 4 bases short, with 12 bases between. The CDR3 sequence is 14 residues long. From germline, CDR1 is SGHRS and CDR2 YFSETQ. CDR3 DNA sequence: TGCGCCAGCAGCTCAAAAACAGGGTCAGATACGCAGTATTTT. It encodes CASSSKTGSDTQYF.

The chain uses TRBV27 and TRBJ2-2, with 11 bases matching TRBD2. J was trimmed by 3 bases and V by 11 bases; bases with no gene match: 2. CDR1 and CDR2 (germline): MNHEY, SMNVEV (reference sequence). This CDR3 comprises 13 residues. CDR3: CAGSGRDTGELFF. CDR3 coding DNA: TGTGCCGGTAGCGGGAGGGACACCGGGGAGCTGTTTTTT.

The V gene is TRBV20-1, the J gene TRBJ2-5; the match to TRBD2 covers 14 bases. Germline V lookup: CDR1 DFQATT, CDR2 SNEGSKA (reference sequence). The CDR3 is 16 residues long. Trimming took 3 bases from V and 5 from J; bases not matched to a gene: 8. CDR3 residues: CSARGTSGSSLETQYF. The DNA of the CDR3 is TGCAGTGCTAGGGGGACTAGCGGGAGTTCCTTGGAGACCCAGTACTTC.

This clonotype has more than one count but fewer than ten. The chain employs TRBV10-3 and TRBJ2-1, with 12 bases lining up with TRBD2. The CDR3 extends over 17 amino acids. CDR1 is ENHRY, CDR2 SYGVKD, per germline. V was pared by 2 bases and J by 8 bases, with 10 bases of the junction left unmatched. In DNA form, the CDR3 reads TGTGCCATCAGTGAGGGGGGTCTAGCGGGAGGGAGCGATGAGCAGTTCTTC. Residues: CAISEGGLAGGSDEQFF.